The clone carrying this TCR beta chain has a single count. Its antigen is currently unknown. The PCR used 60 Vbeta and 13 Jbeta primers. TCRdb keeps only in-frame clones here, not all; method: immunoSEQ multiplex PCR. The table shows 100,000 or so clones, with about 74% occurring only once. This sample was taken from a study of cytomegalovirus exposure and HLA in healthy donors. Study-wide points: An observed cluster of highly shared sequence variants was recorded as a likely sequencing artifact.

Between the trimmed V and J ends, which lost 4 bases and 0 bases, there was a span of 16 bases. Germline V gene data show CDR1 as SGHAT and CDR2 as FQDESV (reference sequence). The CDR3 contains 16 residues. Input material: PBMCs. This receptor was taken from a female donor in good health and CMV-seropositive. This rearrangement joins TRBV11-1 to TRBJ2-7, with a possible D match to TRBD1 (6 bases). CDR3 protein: CASSSTFGTRSYEQYF. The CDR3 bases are TGTGCCAGCAGCTCGACCTTCGGGACACGCTCCTACGAGCAGTACTTC.